This TCR beta chain appears in the sequencing data of a study of T cell changes during pregnancy in multiple sclerosis. Sequenced by immunoSEQ multiplex PCR; TCRdb stores in-frame clones only, minus some. The sample contains some 41,000 clones, roughly 87% of which appear only once. The clonotype comes from a female donor with multiple sclerosis, enrolled in a pregnancy study. This specimen consisted of CD4+ T cells from peripheral blood mononuclear cells, obtained after pregnancy.

The CDR3 spells CSVRGGMNTEAFF. The CDR3 nucleotides are TGCAGCGTGAGGGGGGGCATGAACACTGAAGCTTTCTTT. This sequence joins TRBV29-1 and TRBJ1-1; a possible D gene is TRBD1 (6 bases). Trimming removed 6 bases from V and 0 bases from J, with 11 bases in between. The V gene's germline CDR1 is SQVTM and CDR2 ANQGSEA. CDR3 length: 13 residues.